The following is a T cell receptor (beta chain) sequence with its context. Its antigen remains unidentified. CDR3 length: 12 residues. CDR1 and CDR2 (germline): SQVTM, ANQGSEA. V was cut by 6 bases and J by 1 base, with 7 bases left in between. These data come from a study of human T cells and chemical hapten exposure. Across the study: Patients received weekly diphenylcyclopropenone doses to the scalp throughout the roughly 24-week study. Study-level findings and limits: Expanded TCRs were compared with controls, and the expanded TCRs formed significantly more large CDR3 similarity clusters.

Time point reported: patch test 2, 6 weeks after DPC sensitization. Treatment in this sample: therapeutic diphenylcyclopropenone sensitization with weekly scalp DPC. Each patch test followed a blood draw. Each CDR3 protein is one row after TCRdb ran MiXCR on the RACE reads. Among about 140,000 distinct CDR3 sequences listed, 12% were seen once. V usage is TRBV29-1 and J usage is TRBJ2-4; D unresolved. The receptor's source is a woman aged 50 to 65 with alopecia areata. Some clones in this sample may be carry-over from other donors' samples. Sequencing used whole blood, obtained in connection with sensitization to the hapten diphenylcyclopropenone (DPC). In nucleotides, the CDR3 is TGCAGCGTGTCCCAGGCCAAAAACATTCAGTACTTC. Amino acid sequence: CSVSQAKNIQYF.